These 2 T cell receptor beta chains were all obtained from the same sample, sequenced in a study of blood T cell repertoires in COVID-19. The table came from immunoSEQ multiplex PCR; TCRdb's copy has only in-frame clones and leaves some out. Of hundreds of thousands of clones in the sample, 87% were seen once. Input material: peripheral blood. The receptors here all came from a woman aged 45 to 65 with COVID-19, enrolled during active disease.

The chain links TRBV2 to TRBJ2-2, with 7 bases identical to TRBD1. CDR1 is SNHLY and CDR2 is FYNNEI in the germline V gene. The V gene end was trimmed by 0 bases and the J gene end by 4 bases; junction bases not matched to a gene: 2. The CDR3 runs 15 residues. CDR3 coding DNA: TGTGCCAGCAGTGAAGCGGCAGGGGGCACCGGGGAGCTGTTTTTT. This sequence encodes CASSEAAGGTGELFF.

The CDR3 sequence is CASSSGREREKLFF. The CDR3 DNA reads as TGTGCCAGCAGTTCAGGGAGGGAGCGTGAAAAACTGTTTTTT. The chain carries TRBV5-4 and TRBJ1-4, with D possibly matching TRBD1 (5 bases). Germline V gene data show CDR1 as SGHNT and CDR2 as YYREEE (reference sequence). Trimming cost V 5 bases and J 7 bases, with 15 bases left between them. The CDR3 sequence is 14 residues long.